This is a list of T cell receptor beta chains from one sample in a study of T-cell reconstitution after alpha-beta-depleted transplantation in children. TCRdb processed the PCR reads anew with MiXCR; each CDR3 protein has one entry. The profile shows about 290,000 distinct CDR3 sequences, over 9.5% of them singletons. Sequencing used PBMCs, obtained before TCRalphabeta/CD19-depleted stem cell transplant. These receptors were obtained from a boy less than two years old with acute myeloid leukemia, due to receive a stem cell transplant. Both conserved end residues are part of each CDR3.

CDR3 protein	V gene	J gene
CASRPTGQGTDTQYF	TRBV12-3/TRBV12-4	TRBJ2-3
CASSERDGGYGYTF	TRBV10-2	TRBJ1-2
CSARDRGPLTGELFF	TRBV20-1	TRBJ2-2
CASSVEVRQGTGELFF	TRBV9	TRBJ2-2
CASSPGMAHTDTQYF	TRBV18	TRBJ2-3
CASSSTADYTGELFF	TRBV7-9	TRBJ2-2
CASSPRTFNQPQHF	TRBV28	TRBJ1-5
CASSVTGLPLHF	TRBV7-2	TRBJ1-6
CASSLNSVAGGGDTQYF	TRBV12-3/TRBV12-4	TRBJ2-3
CSARDPDRQETQYF	TRBV20-1	TRBJ2-5
CASSPGLGAPNTEAFF	TRBV12-3/TRBV12-4	TRBJ1-1
CASSMTYTGELFF	TRBV5-4	TRBJ2-2
CASSILRDAGFEQYF	TRBV7-9	TRBJ2-7
CASSLVGLAVNEQFF	TRBV28	TRBJ2-1
CASSFGLYGYTF	TRBV12-3/TRBV12-4	TRBJ1-2
CASSLKLF	TRBV12-3/TRBV12-4	TRBJ2-1
CASSFTISDTQYF	TRBV28	TRBJ2-3
CASSSPGYEQFF	TRBV28	TRBJ2-1
CASSLVASGGSRPQETQYF	TRBV11-2	TRBJ2-5
CATSPRGGYTDTQYF	TRBV24-1	TRBJ2-3
CASTRLAGGPHEQFF	TRBV7-2	TRBJ2-1
CASSRGGESTDTQYF	TRBV7-3	TRBJ2-3
CASSLGQGWGTGTF	TRBV7-2	TRBJ1-2
CASSLLGQGNTGELFF	TRBV28	TRBJ2-2
CASSVVDRTQGRDTQYF	TRBV9	TRBJ2-3
CATFAGGIGTGELFF	TRBV12-3/TRBV12-4	TRBJ2-2
CSARDGTGNQPQHF	TRBV20-1	TRBJ1-5
CASSTRTGQHTDTQYF	TRBV11-3	TRBJ2-3
CASPRCQPQHF	TRBV6-7	TRBJ1-5
CSARRRTSGTYNEQFF	TRBV20-1	TRBJ2-1
CASSLIRDRHLYGYTF	TRBV27	TRBJ1-2
CASSVGGLGAQTEQFF	TRBV9	TRBJ2-1
CATSPRQGIRHEQYF	TRBV15	TRBJ2-7
CASSPQEDTQYF	TRBV18	TRBJ2-3
CSASGNLANYGYTF	TRBV20-1	TRBJ1-2
CASSEYPGTSGLGITDTQYF	TRBV2	TRBJ2-3
CAISESKGLSNIQYF	TRBV10-3	TRBJ2-4
CASSPTGGNNEQFF	TRBV19	TRBJ2-1
CASNRRGDRETQYF	TRBV6-2/TRBV6-3	TRBJ2-5
CASSSPTGIYEQYF	TRBV27	TRBJ2-7
CASSSHDRGGGYTF	TRBV27	TRBJ1-2
CASSLHGQGIKPQHF	TRBV7-2	TRBJ1-5
CASSLFPYPGLSNQPQHF	TRBV28	TRBJ1-5
CASSNRNRGGYGYTF	TRBV7-8	TRBJ1-2
CSAPEGRTYEQYF	TRBV20-1	TRBJ2-7
CASSRGDWETQYF	TRBV12-3/TRBV12-4	TRBJ2-5
CSGGQGKNTEAFF	TRBV29-1	TRBJ1-1
CASSLSAREFNEQYF	TRBV4-1	TRBJ2-7
CASSFTTSNLGYEQYF	TRBV6-5	TRBJ2-7
CASSPTSVNADTQYF	TRBV4-3	TRBJ2-3
CAISEWGMNEQFF	TRBV10-3	TRBJ2-1
CSARDRTGAGANVLTF	TRBV20-1	TRBJ2-6
CASTLGQDIETQYF	TRBV6-4	TRBJ2-5
CASSSGGVGTQYF	TRBV9	TRBJ2-5
CASSFRGASYEQYF	TRBV5-4	TRBJ2-7
CASSGRASNQPQHF	TRBV5-6	TRBJ1-5